The 14 T cell receptor beta chains in this list originate from one sample, sequenced in a study of shared T cell receptors in the human thymus. The assay was immunoSEQ multiplex PCR, and TCRdb's table has in-frame clones only and misses some. The table lists roughly 500,000 clones, 75% to 80% of them singletons. The same data also contributed to another study, on human thymus T cells.

Sequencing was done on a sample of thymocytes. These receptors were taken from a boy younger than two with a congenital heart defect.

This sequence joins TRBV6-6 and TRBJ2-4; TRBD2 aligns across 8 bases. Germline CDR1 is MNHNY and CDR2 is SVGAGI (reference sequence). J lost 14 bases, V lost 7 bases, and 7 bases had no gene match. The CDR3 spans 11 residues. The CDR3 nucleotides read TGTGCCAGCACTGCGGGGGGTCTTAAGTACTTC. This codes for CASTAGGLKYF.

This clone was observed a few times. The chain couples TRBV21-1 to TRBJ2-2; TRBD2, the table's D call, lacks a check against the DNA. TRBV21-1 is annotated as a pseudogene. This CDR3 region has 19 residues. CDR3 in amino acids: CASSRPGLAGGYWTGELFF. In nucleotides, the CDR3 is TGTGCCAGCAGCAGACCGGGACTAGCGGGAGGTTACTGGACCGGGGAGCTGTTTTTT.

The gene calls are TRBV30 and TRBJ2-1; 12 positions agree with TRBD2. Germline CDR1 GTSNPN, CDR2 SVGIG (reference sequence). The CDR3 consists of 16 residues. V lost 3 bases, J lost 7 bases, and 10 bases stayed unmatched. The CDR3 DNA follows: TGTGCCTGGAGCCCGCGGACTAGCGGGATCTGGAATGAGCAGTTCTTC. Encoded protein: CAWSPRTSGIWNEQFF.

This clone occurred a few times. The rearrangement links TRBV28 to TRBJ1-5; 9 bases are a match to TRBD1. The J segment lost 4 bases and the V segment lost 5 bases, leaving 6 bases of the junction unmatched. The CDR3 consists of 15 residues. Germline CDR1 and CDR2: MDHEN and SYDVKM. The CDR3 protein is CASSPGQGTNQPQHF. The CDR3 DNA reads TGTGCCAGCAGTCCTGGACAGGGGACGAATCAGCCCCAGCATTTT.

This chain joins TRBV28 and TRBJ1-1; TRBD1 aligns across 9 bases. The J segment lost 7 bases and the V segment lost 5 bases, leaving 8 bases of the junction unmatched. CDR1 and CDR2 (germline): MDHEN, SYDVKM. The CDR3 totals 14 residues. The CDR3 here is CASSLGQGCFEAFF. The CDR3 coding sequence is TGTGCCAGCAGTCTGGGACAGGGATGTTTTGAAGCTTTCTTT.

The chain carries TRBV5-1 and TRBJ1-2, with D perhaps matching TRBD1 (5 bases). The V and J ends lost 4 bases and 5 bases respectively, with 12 bases between them. Germline CDR1 reads SGHRS; CDR2 reads YFSETQ. The CDR3 extends over 13 amino acids. The CDR3 loop is CASSHGGGYGYTF. In DNA form, the CDR3 reads TGCGCCAGCAGCCACGGGGGAGGTTATGGCTACACCTTC.

The rearrangement uses TRBV7-2 and TRBJ2-7, with D hard to call. The germline gives CDR1 SGHTA, CDR2 FQGNSA. The CDR3 has 12 residues. Trimming pared 1 base from V and 3 bases from J, leaving 4 bases between. Here the CDR3 reads CASSLEHYEQYF. Here the CDR3 DNA reads TGTGCCAGCAGCTTAGAACACTACGAGCAGTACTTC.

The gene calls are TRBV11-1 and TRBJ2-4; TRBD1 matches at 7 bases. This CDR3 has 19 amino acids. The V gene end was trimmed by 4 bases and the J gene end by 0 bases; junction bases not matched to a gene: 15. Germline V gives CDR1 SGHAT, CDR2 FQDESV (reference sequence). The chain's CDR3 is CASSSGDSPREPAKNIQYF. The CDR3 bases are TGTGCCAGCAGCTCAGGGGACAGCCCTAGGGAACCAGCCAAAAACATTCAGTACTTC. The entire variable domain, with the rest obtained from reference TRBV11-1 and TRBJ2-4, is as follows: EAEVAQSPRYKITEKSQAVAFWCDPISGHATLYWYRQILGQGPELLVQFQDESVVDDSQLPKDRFSAERLKGVDSTLKIQPAELGDSAMYLCASSSGDSPREPAKNIQYFGAGTRLSVL.

The chain recombines TRBV9 with TRBJ2-3; the D is unclear. V was cut by 4 bases and J by 2 bases, with 5 bases left in between. The length of the CDR3 is 12 residues. Germline lookup yields CDR1 SGDLS and CDR2 YYNGEE. CDR3 amino acids: CASSSNTDTQYF. CDR3 coding DNA: TGTGCCAGCAGCTCCAACACAGATACGCAGTATTTT.

J is TRBJ2-7 and V is TRBV18, with 8 bases lining up with TRBD2. Germline V gene lookup returns CDR1 KGHSH and CDR2 LQKENI. V shed 3 bases, J shed 6 bases, and the junction held 7 bases outside the gene matches. This CDR3 region has 14 residues. The CDR3 sequence: CASSPSGEWAEQYF. The CDR3 DNA follows: TGTGCCAGCTCACCTAGCGGGGAGTGGGCCGAGCAGTACTTC.

The chain carries TRBV5-6 and TRBJ2-1; 7 bases map to TRBD2. The CDR3 runs 14 residues. Trimming took 1 base from V and 6 from J; bases not matched to a gene: 4. Per germline, CDR1 SGHDT and CDR2 YYEEEE. In DNA, the CDR3 is TGTGCCAGCAGCTTGTTACTAGCGTCCAATGAGCAGTTCTTC. This sequence encodes CASSLLLASNEQFF.

The chain combines TRBV5-1 with TRBJ2-1; 9 bases line up with TRBD2. The CDR3 is 16 residues long. Germline V gene sequence: CDR1 SGHRS, CDR2 YFSETQ. The V and J ends lost 2 bases and 7 bases, in that order; junction bases with no gene match: 10. CDR3 amino acids: CASSFPPSSGRNEQFF. The CDR3 DNA sequence: TGCGCCAGCAGCTTTCCCCCATCCAGCGGGAGGAATGAGCAGTTCTTC.

The chain links TRBV4-1 to TRBJ2-1; 9 bases align to TRBD2. The CDR3 runs to 15 residues. J gave up 2 bases and V 3 bases, and 2 bases lay outside the gene matches. The V gene's germline CDR1 is MGHRA and CDR2 YSYEKL. CDR3 loop: CASSQRTSAYNEQFF. The CDR3 nucleotides read TGCGCCAGCAGCCAGAGGACTAGCGCCTACAATGAGCAGTTCTTC.

The V gene is TRBV9, the J gene TRBJ2-3; D is possibly TRBD2 (6 bases). Germline V gives CDR1 SGDLS, CDR2 YYNGEE. CDR3 length: 15 residues. The germline V and J ends were trimmed by 0 bases and 3 bases, with 11 bases remaining between them. The CDR3 loop is CASSVAGDWTDTQYF. The CDR3 DNA reads as TGTGCCAGCAGCGTAGCGGGAGATTGGACAGATACGCAGTATTTT.